This paragraph reports one T cell receptor beta chain. The clone's antigen remains unknown. Nothing much larger sits one base from this clone, and base qualities are not available. The data stem from a study of human T cells and chemical hapten exposure (dated by TCRdb to about 2021). Context from the whole study: The libraries were sequenced as a pool, and the TCR yield per sample differed mostly because of small variations in library volumes within the pool. Each blood RNA sample was used to sequence both TCR alpha and TCR beta chains. Peripheral blood TCR repertoire changes were tracked in vivo in alopecia patients during primary and secondary sensitization to the hapten diphenylcyclopropenone (DPC).

Findings and caveats that apply to the study as a whole: No change with DPC sensitization was found in the number of TCRs above 1 in 1000 frequency, and no evidence of global repertoire structure alterations was found. Repeated subsampling changed both the strength of the expansion versus patch-test correlation and the threshold at which the correlation became significant.

V is pared back by 5 bases and J by 2 bases, with 12 bases lying between the germline termini. CDR1 SNHLY and CDR2 FYNNEI are derived from the germline V gene. The CDR3 spans 14 residues, from the cysteine through the phenylalanine. Left in the record is the CDR3 DNA by itself, 42 bases read in frame from the first base. The time point label on this specimen signifies: healthy volunteer bleed at 6 weeks. Total RNA was extracted from unfractionated whole blood collected in Tempus Blood RNA tubes. A handful of healthy volunteers acted as controls for TCR sequencing and had blood drawn at day 0, 2 weeks and 6 weeks. The method behind the library was RACE. Sequencing was performed on a NextSeq 500. During library preparation, unique molecular identifiers were attached to individual cDNA molecules so that TCRs could be counted quantitatively and reproducibly. As for how the authors treated the data: Samples had a median of about 90,000 TCRs, with a range from 23,224 to 690,600. The Decombinator software suite was used to annotate the V, J and CDR3 of the TCR reads. To make PS versus PT1 abundance plots, every sample was subsampled to the same number of TCRs (28,000). Expanded TCRs were defined as absent before sensitization and observed at least eight times at the 2-week time point. TCRdb trimmed the raw reads at Q25, called clones with MiXCR and kept productive beta chains. All rows with the same CDR3 protein become a single entry with the most common DNA and genes. What appears here as the V and J calls and clone size reflects TCRdb's work, not the paper's. Recorded for this sample are 70,000 to 95,000 distinct CDR3 sequences; roughly 7.9% of them occurred a single time. In total, the top ten clones hold approximately 1.5% of the sample.

This sequence was found in a female donor in good health. Some clones in this sample may be carry-over from other donors' samples. Sample: whole blood. The V and J segments used are TRBV2 and TRBJ1-1; the D gene is not confidently resolved. Here is the DNA: TGTGCCAGCAGTCCTGAGCCTTTAAACACTGAAGCTTTCTTT. This encodes CASSPEPLNTEAFF.